The 15 T cell receptor beta chains below were found in one sample sequenced in a study of blood T cell repertoires in COVID-19. Sequenced by immunoSEQ multiplex PCR; TCRdb stores in-frame clones only, minus some. The sample contains 75,000 to 90,000 clones, 80% of which appear only once. Sequenced: peripheral blood. The receptors shown here come from a woman between 70 and 85 years old with acute or convalescent COVID-19.

This clone was seen more than once but under ten times. The chain combines TRBV4-1 with TRBJ1-5; no clear D gene. Deletions cut 3 bases from V and 7 bases from J, with 10 bases between. From germline, CDR1 is MGHRA and CDR2 YSYEKL. This CDR3 has 13 amino acids. The CDR3 bases are TGCGCCAGCAGCCAGGAGGACTTACAGCCCCAGCATTTT. Its translation: CASSQEDLQPQHF.

This clone was recorded only once. The chain employs TRBV12-3 or TRBV12-4 and TRBJ1-6; no clear D. With 3 bases removed from V and 9 bases from J, the gap between germline ends came to 9 bases. This CDR3 region has 13 residues. The CDR3 spells CASSFSSFSPLHF. The CDR3, as DNA: TGTGCCAGCAGTTTTTCGAGTTTTTCACCCCTCCACTTT.

The chain uses TRBV14 and TRBJ1-1, with 7 bases fitting TRBD1. The CDR3 length is 14 residues. Germline V lookup: CDR1 SGHDN, CDR2 FVKESK. The V gene end was trimmed by 5 bases and the J gene end by 5 bases; junction bases not matched to a gene: 8. The CDR3 is CASSYSPGQTEAFF. The CDR3, as DNA: TGTGCCAGCAGCTACTCACCGGGACAGACTGAAGCTTTCTTT.

This clone has a single count. The rearrangement joins TRBV9 to TRBJ2-3, with 10 bases identical to TRBD2. The V gene end was trimmed by 0 bases and the J gene end by 1 base; junction bases not matched to a gene: 8. Germline loops: CDR1 SGDLS, CDR2 YYNGEE. CDR3 length equals 18 residues. For the CDR3, the DNA is TGTGCCAGCAGCGTAGGAGCGGGGGGGCAGTTGGGCACAGATACGCAGTATTTT. This translates into CASSVGAGGQLGTDTQYF.

This CDR3 reads CSGPSSGGDEQFF. The CDR3 nucleotides are TGCAGCGGTCCCTCTAGCGGGGGCGATGAGCAGTTCTTC. The rearrangement joins TRBV29-1 to TRBJ2-1, with TRBD2 identical over 10 bases. After removal of 7 bases from V and 8 bases from J, the junction contained 8 bases not matched to a gene. Looked up from germline, CDR1 is SQVTM and CDR2 is ANQGSEA. This CDR3 comprises 13 residues.

As DNA, the CDR3 is TGTGCCAGCAGCCCTTTCCAGGGCTACGAGCAGTACTTC. It is translated as CASSPFQGYEQYF. The chain couples TRBV7-3 to TRBJ2-7; the D gene is possibly TRBD1 (5 bases). The V gene's germline CDR1 is SGHTA and CDR2 FQGTGA. V lost 5 bases to trimming and J lost 3 bases, with 11 bases between them. The CDR3 sequence is 13 residues long.

This clone has a single count. The CDR3 loop reads CASSFHPNQPQHF. For the CDR3, the DNA is TGTGCCAGCAGTTTCCATCCCAATCAGCCCCAGCATTTT. The chain links TRBV2 to TRBJ1-5; D is uncertain. V was trimmed by 5 bases and J by 3 bases, leaving 8 bases between them. The CDR3 is 13 amino acids. CDR1 and CDR2 from the germline V gene are SNHLY and FYNNEI.

The CDR3 reads CASRRGAALETQYF. For the CDR3, the DNA is TGTGCCAGCAGGCGGGGGGCCGCTTTAGAGACCCAGTACTTC. The V and J genes are TRBV27 and TRBJ2-5; TRBD2 matches 8 bases. The CDR3 covers 14 residues. V gave up 6 bases and J gave up 4 bases; unmatched junction bases: 7. Germline assignment: CDR1 MNHEY and CDR2 SMNVEV (reference sequence).

The V gene is TRBV9, the J gene TRBJ1-2, with a tentative D call TRBD1 (5 bases). V dropped 0 bases and J dropped 3 bases, with 12 bases sitting between them. Germline values: CDR1 SGDLS, CDR2 YYNGEE. The CDR3 is made up of 15 amino acids. CDR3 residues: CASSVEQDEDYGYTF. The CDR3 DNA is TGTGCCAGCAGCGTAGAACAGGATGAAGACTATGGCTACACCTTC.

This chain uses TRBV18 with TRBJ1-5; D possibly corresponds to TRBD1 (5 bases). The germline V gene has CDR1 KGHSH and CDR2 LQKENI. The CDR3 sequence is 15 residues long. Trimming removed 3 bases at V and 2 bases at J, with 11 bases between. The CDR3 nucleotides read TGTGCCAGCTCACCGGGAAGGGGTGGCAATCAGCCCCAGCATTTT. The encoded protein is CASSPGRGGNQPQHF.

This chain links TRBV6-5 with TRBJ1-5; 10 nucleotides line up with TRBD1. Germline V lookup: CDR1 MNHEY, CDR2 SVGAGI. The CDR3 extends over 13 amino acids. V shed 6 bases and J 9 bases; nucleotides not matched to a gene: 5. CDR3 sequence: CASRGTGAWPQHF. The CDR3 DNA follows: TGTGCCAGCAGGGGGACAGGGGCATGGCCCCAGCATTTT.

V and J are TRBV11-3 and TRBJ1-1; D unclear. Trimming left V 0 bases short and J 5 bases short, with 13 bases between. CDR1 and CDR2 from the germline V gene are SGHNT and YENEEA. The CDR3 loop spans 15 amino acids. Written as DNA, the CDR3 is TGTGCCAGCAGCTTAGATCAATGGTGGGAGACTGAAGCTTTCTTT. The encoded protein is CASSLDQWWETEAFF. Together with reference TRBV11-3 and TRBJ1-1, the CDR3 gives the full variable domain: EAGVVQSPRYKIIEKKQPVAFWCNPISGHNTLYWYLQNLGQGPELLIRYENEEAVDDSQLPKDRFSAERLKGVDSTLKIQPAELGDSAVYLCASSLDQWWETEAFFGQGTRLTVV.

The chain joins TRBV11-1 to TRBJ1-2; D unresolved. The germline V and J ends were trimmed by 5 bases and 5 bases, with 15 bases remaining between them. Germline loops: CDR1 SGHAT, CDR2 FQDESV (reference sequence). This CDR3 has 14 amino acids. CDR3 coding DNA: TGTGCCAGCAGCCCCCCTGGAGCGAGATATGGCTACACCTTC. It codes for CASSPPGARYGYTF.

The chain recombines TRBV4-1 with TRBJ1-2; the match to TRBD1 covers 10 bases. Germline V CDR1 and CDR2: MGHRA, YSYEKL. This CDR3 contains 15 residues. V was pared by 1 base and J by 2 bases, with 1 base of the junction left unmatched. The CDR3 loop is CASSQVDRGNYGYTF. The CDR3 region has the DNA TGCGCCAGCAGCCAAGTGGACAGGGGGAACTATGGCTACACCTTC.

The rearrangement links TRBV10-3 to TRBJ1-2; TRBD1 matches 11 bases. Germline CDR1 is ENHRY and CDR2 is SYGVKD. V lost 6 bases and J lost 6; bases outside the gene matches: 3. The CDR3 is 13 amino acids. Here the CDR3 DNA reads TGTGCCATCAGCACGGACAGGGGGCATGGCTACACCTTC. It codes for CAISTDRGHGYTF.